This T cell receptor beta chain appears in the sequencing data of a study of blood T cell repertoires in COVID-19 (dated by TCRdb to about 2020). General notes on the study: Samples from collaborators originated in the United States, Italy and Spain and spanned both the acute and convalescent phases of COVID-19. The material from the prospective study consisted of cDNA or gDNA derived from T cells, B-cell-depleted T cells, or PBMCs. Subjects who had been exposed to COVID-19, were actively infected with it, or had recovered from it provided the deeply sampled blood TCRbeta repertoires that made up the dataset. A freely available public database, intended as a resource for researchers studying the immune response to SARS-CoV-2, is where the repertoires were released. The samples were drawn from two sources: the first 160 participants of the ongoing ImmuneRACE study, and over 1,000 subjects contributed by 6 global collaborators. Sample metadata almost always included a de-identified subject ID, COVID-19 status, age in years and sex. HLA class I and class II types, where available, came from metadata supplied by the sample provider rather than from assay-based typing. What the research found in general, with its limitations: Clinical and demographic metadata were provided uncurated, with the amount varying by source and participant.

About this clone itself: The antigen it binds to is not known. No much larger clone exists at a distance of one base, and base qualities are not known.

The junction shows trimming of 5 bases on V and 4 bases on J, and the gene matches do not reach 8 bases of it. Via the germline V gene, CDR1 is SNHLY and CDR2 FYNNEI. The CDR3 covers 15 residues, taking in both the cysteine and the phenylalanine. Only the CDR3 DNA is retained, 45 bases long and in frame from the first base. TCRbeta CDR3 regions were amplified from genomic DNA using the immunoSEQ Assay, a bias-controlled multiplex PCR. The authors' analysis ran thus. Within the assay, amplification of reference gene primers was used to estimate how many nucleated cells each sample contained. To quantify the absolute abundance of each unique TCRbeta CDR3 rearrangement, sequence reads were collapsed and filtered. Productive Simpson clonality was computed per sample as the square root of Simpson's diversity index over productive rearrangements. TCRdb's version of the immuneACCESS table is confined to in-frame rearrangements and falls short of the full clone set. An unresolved V gene accounts for under half of the shortfall where checked; the remainder is of unknown origin. V, J and clone size were drawn from that table, and D and trimming were deduced from the DNA. This sample comprises 160,000 or so clones, just under 90% of them detected only once. The top ten constitute under 13% of the sample.

In Seattle, one collaborating source enrolled patients while the infection was active and tracked those patients longitudinally over the course of disease. Collaborating institutions collected whole blood in K2EDTA tubes following their own protocols. For TCRbeta analysis, collaborator samples were shipped as frozen whole blood, as isolated PBMCs, or as DNA extracted from either sample type. Recombination joined TRBV2 with TRBJ1-2, with 9 middle bases fitting TRBD1. Sequenced: peripheral blood. The sequence derives from a woman in her 70s with COVID-19, enrolled during active disease. The CDR3 amino acid sequence is: CASSWGQGGAYGYTF. DNA sequence: TGTGCCAGCAGTTGGGGACAGGGAGGAGCCTATGGCTACACCTTC.